The 14 T cell receptor beta chains presented below share a single source sample, sequenced in a study of early T cells in non-severe SARS-CoV-2 infection. TCRdb used MiXCR to reprocess the 5' RACE reads, holding one entry per CDR3 protein. Among fewer than 55,000 distinct CDR3 sequences listed, about 4% were seen once. The sample comprised whole blood. The receptors come from an adult who was a healthcare worker with PCR-confirmed SARS-CoV-2 infection or an uninfected control (not recorded which).

This clonotype was observed a handful of times. The chain is built from TRBV5-1 and TRBJ2-5, with D unresolved. The V end lost 0 bases, the J end lost 2 bases, and 8 bases lay between the germline ends. The germline gives CDR1 SGHRS, CDR2 YFSETQ. The CDR3 loop spans 14 amino acids. CDR3 sequence reads: CASSLDPVQETQYF. DNA for the CDR3: TGCGCCAGCAGCTTGGACCCAGTGCAAGAGACCCAGTACTTC.

Ten or more counts support this clonotype. The chain employs TRBV7-6 and TRBJ2-7; D gene ambiguous. CDR3 size: 11 residues. The ends were cut back, 7 bases at V and 3 bases at J, with 7 bases in the middle. The germline CDR1 and CDR2 sequences are SGHVS and FNYEAQ. CDR3 residues: CASTPCYEQYF. The DNA of the CDR3 is TGTGCCAGCACCCCTTGCTACGAGCAGTACTTC. Together with reference TRBV7-6 and TRBJ2-7, the CDR3 gives the full variable domain: GAGVSQSPRYKVTKRGQDVALRCDPISGHVSLYWYRQALGQGPEFLTYFNYEAQQDKSGLPNDRFSAERPEGSISTLTIQRTEQRDSAMYRCASTPCYEQYFGPGTRLTVT.

This clonotype has ten or more counts. The chain combines TRBV9 with TRBJ2-5; TRBD2 matches 12 bases. In germline, CDR1 is SGDLS, CDR2 YYNGEE. The CDR3 sequence is 17 residues long. J lost 5 bases, V lost 4 bases, and 12 bases had no gene match. CDR3 amino acids: CASSTSLLAGGHETQYF. The CDR3 coding sequence is TGTGCCAGCAGCACCTCCCTCCTAGCGGGGGGGCATGAGACCCAGTACTTC.

This clonotype was detected ten times or more. V usage is TRBV11-2 and J usage is TRBJ2-1; D not certain. The germline gives CDR1 SGHAT, CDR2 FQNNGV. The CDR3 is 12 residues long. The V gene lost 5 bases and the J gene lost 5 bases, with 7 bases spanning the gap. This chain's CDR3 is CASSPVHNEQFF. The CDR3 region has the DNA TGTGCCAGCAGCCCAGTGCACAATGAGCAGTTCTTC.

This clonotype occurred many times. This rearrangement joins TRBV12-3 or TRBV12-4 to TRBJ2-7; D possibly corresponds to TRBD2 (5 bases). V lost 3 bases and J 4 bases, leaving 10 bases between the germline ends. The length of the CDR3 is 13 residues. The CDR3 DNA reads as TGTGCCAGCAGTTTGGTGGGGAGTTACGAGCAGTACTTC. Translating it yields CASSLVGSYEQYF.

This clonotype was detected ten times or more. The V and J genes are TRBV12-3 or TRBV12-4 and TRBJ1-1, with D unclear. The CDR3 is made up of 14 amino acids. V was clipped by 6 bases and J by 1 base, with 12 bases between them. CDR3 nucleotide sequence: TGTGCCAGCAGCCCACCCCGCACGAACACTGAAGCTTTCTTT. Translated: CASSPPRTNTEAFF.

This clonotype came up many times. CDR3 in amino acids: CASSHRGLSTYEQYF. CDR3 DNA sequence: TGTGCCAGCAGCCATAGGGGCCTATCTACCTACGAGCAGTACTTC. V is TRBV3-1 and J is TRBJ2-7; the D gene is possibly TRBD1 (5 bases). Germline V gene data show CDR1 as LGHDT and CDR2 as YNNKEL (reference sequence). This CDR3 has 15 residues. Trimming stripped 3 bases from V and 2 bases from J, with 14 bases between.

This clonotype was detected many times. This chain joins TRBV11-2 and TRBJ1-1; possibly TRBD1 for D (5 bases). Germline values: CDR1 SGHAT, CDR2 FQNNGV. The CDR3 loop spans 16 amino acids. Trimming took off 2 bases at V and 0 bases at J, with 13 bases between the two ends. The CDR3 sequence: CASSLRAGLMNTEAFF. The CDR3 bases are TGTGCCAGCAGCTTAAGGGCGGGACTGATGAACACTGAAGCTTTCTTT.

In this sample, this clonotype turned up many times. The rearrangement uses TRBV29-1 and TRBJ2-7; D uncertain. Germline V gene sequence: CDR1 SQVTM, CDR2 ANQGSEA. This CDR3 has 10 residues. With 4 bases removed from V and 3 bases from J, the gap between germline ends came to 4 bases. The CDR3 loop reads CSVGDYEQYF. The CDR3 DNA is TGCAGCGTTGGGGACTACGAGCAGTACTTC.

A few counts support this clonotype. The chain links TRBV5-1 to TRBJ2-1; D unclear. The CDR3 length is 12 residues. The V gene's germline CDR1 is SGHRS and CDR2 YFSETQ. Deletions cut 2 bases from V and 3 bases from J, with 3 bases between. CDR3 coding DNA: TGCGCCAGCAGCTTAATCTACAATGAGCAGTTCTTC. Translation: CASSLIYNEQFF.

This clonotype was detected only a few times. V is TRBV29-1 and J is TRBJ2-3; 7 bases fit TRBD2. CDR1 is SQVTM, CDR2 ANQGSEA, per germline. The CDR3 spans 14 residues. V was clipped by 1 base and J by 6 bases; unmatched bases: 7. The CDR3 region has the DNA TGCAGCGTTGAAGGAGCGGGGCTCGCGGATACGCAGTATTTT. This sequence encodes CSVEGAGLADTQYF.

This clonotype was found many times. This chain uses TRBV5-1 with TRBJ2-7; D is unclear. Germline assignment: CDR1 SGHRS and CDR2 YFSETQ. Trimming stripped 0 bases from V and 2 bases from J, with 6 bases between. CDR3 size: 13 residues. In DNA, the CDR3 is TGCGCCAGCAGCTTGGAGCGACCCTACGAGCAGTACTTC. Protein product: CASSLERPYEQYF.

This clonotype was seen repeatedly, ten times or more. The rearrangement joins TRBV4-1 to TRBJ1-5; no firm D call. V lost 0 bases, J lost 4 bases, and 4 bases lay in between. Germline CDR1 MGHRA, CDR2 YSYEKL. The length of the CDR3 is 13 residues. In DNA form, the CDR3 reads TGCGCCAGCAGCCAAGATCCGAATCAGCCCCAGCATTTT. This encodes CASSQDPNQPQHF.

This clonotype showed up many times. The chain has TRBV7-9 and TRBJ2-7; D assignment may be TRBD1 or TRBD2 (5 bases each). Germline values: CDR1 SEHNR, CDR2 FQNEAQ (reference sequence). V was clipped by 7 bases and J by 0 bases, with 19 bases between them. This CDR3 has 16 amino acids. The CDR3 nucleotides read TGTGCCAGCACCCCCTGGGGACGGTCAAGCTCCTACGAGCAGTACTTC. It is translated as CASTPWGRSSSYEQYF.